The 20 T cell receptor beta chains below were found in one sample sequenced in a study of T-cell reconstitution after alpha-beta-depleted transplantation in children (dated by TCRdb to between 2015 and 2016). The method was PCR. Sequencing relied on an Illumina HiSeq 2500. TCR library preparation used molecular barcoding, with unique molecular identifiers applied to normalize quantification of the TCRbeta repertoire. TCRdb trimmed the raw reads at Q25, called clones with MiXCR and kept productive beta chains. Entries are consolidated by CDR3 protein sequence, retaining the most common genes and DNA. In all, the sample holds roughly 500,000 distinct CDR3 sequences, and roughly a tenth of those were seen once. Of the sample, around 2% is held by the ten largest clones. In light of the paper, this sample's treatment or condition label describes: allogeneic hematopoietic cell transplantation with graft depleted of TCRalphabeta T cells and CD19 B cells.

Sequenced here: PBMCs, sampled before TCRalphabeta/CD19-depleted stem cell transplant. The receptor set was obtained from a child aged 2-15 years with inherited bone marrow failure, due to receive a stem cell transplant.

This clonotype came up many times. The gene calls are TRBV4-3 and TRBJ1-5, with 10 bases aligning to TRBD1. The CDR3 has 17 residues. V gave up 0 bases and J gave up 5 bases; unmatched junction bases: 7. CDR1 and CDR2 from the germline V gene are LGHNA and YSLEER. The CDR3 protein is CASSQEGTGQGYQPQHF. The DNA for the CDR3 is TGCGCCAGCAGCCAAGAGGGTACGGGACAGGGGTATCAGCCCCAGCATTTT.

This clonotype came up a few times. V usage is TRBV27 and J usage is TRBJ2-5, with 7 bases fitting TRBD2. The CDR3 totals 17 residues. V shed 1 base and J 4 bases; nucleotides not matched to a gene: 12. The V gene's germline CDR1 is MNHEY and CDR2 SMNVEV (reference sequence). CDR3 amino acids: CASSLLSLRERGETQYF. The CDR3 coding sequence is TGTGCCAGCAGTTTATTATCATTGCGGGAGAGGGGAGAGACCCAGTACTTC.

This clonotype occurred many times. The rearrangement links TRBV20-1 to TRBJ2-2; D uncertain. The CDR3 extends over 11 amino acids. The V end was cut by 6 bases, the J end by 4 bases, with 6 bases between. The germline gives CDR1 DFQATT, CDR2 SNEGSKA (reference sequence). The CDR3: CSARATGELFF. The DNA for the CDR3 is TGCAGTGCCCGCGCCACCGGGGAGCTGTTTTTT.

J is TRBJ2-5 and V is TRBV7-2, with unresolved D. CDR1 and CDR2 from the germline V gene are SGHTA and FQGNSA. V was cut by 5 bases and J by 0 bases, with 16 bases left in between. The CDR3 is 16 amino acids. CDR3 sequence (DNA): TGTGCCAGCAGCCTAGGCCCGGGTTCAAACCAAGAGACCCAGTACTTC. Amino acid sequence: CASSLGPGSNQETQYF. Filled out from reference TRBV7-2 and TRBJ2-5, the complete variable domain reads GAGVSQSPSNKVTEKGKDVELRCDPISGHTALYWYRQSLGQGLEFLIYFQGNSAPDKSGLPSDRFSAERTGGSVSTLTIQRTQQEDSAVYLCASSLGPGSNQETQYFGPGTRLLVL.

This clonotype was picked up many times. The chain links TRBV28 to TRBJ2-1; a possible D gene is TRBD1 (7 bases). Germline CDR1 is MDHEN and CDR2 is SYDVKM. The CDR3 has 15 residues. Trimming stripped 6 bases from V and 1 base from J, with 13 bases between. The CDR3 here is CASRSPGGSYNEQFF. DNA of the CDR3: TGTGCCAGCAGGTCCCCAGGGGGGTCCTACAATGAGCAGTTCTTC.

Turning to this clonotype: A read error may explain this, as a much larger clone is one base away. This chain links TRBV6-6 with TRBJ2-3; 12 bases are shared with TRBD2. The CDR3 totals 13 residues. In germline, CDR1 is MNHNY, CDR2 SVGAGI (reference sequence). The CDR3 loop reads CASSYSASGGADF. The CDR3 coding sequence is TGTGCCAGCAGTTACTCCGCTAGCGGGGGGGCTGATTTT.

This clonotype came up a few times. The chain uses TRBV12-3 or TRBV12-4 and TRBJ2-7; the D gene is possibly TRBD1 (7 bases). Trimming shortened V by 4 bases and J by 3 bases, and 19 bases separated the two germline ends. CDR3 size: 16 residues. The CDR3 sequence: CASSSGDSDPNYEQYF. CDR3 DNA: TGTGCCAGCAGTTCGGGGGACAGTGACCCTAACTACGAGCAGTACTTC.

This clonotype was seen many times. Mismatch with germline at one junction end may stem from a read error. This chain connects TRBV11-2 to TRBJ2-1; possible D gene TRBD2, 6 bases. CDR3 length: 13 amino acids. Germline CDR1 is SGHAT and CDR2 is FQNNGV. CDR3 residues: CASSSDRGLFLKW. In DNA, the CDR3 is TGTGCCAGCAGCTCCGACCGAGGACTATTCTTAAAATGG.

This clonotype was detected many times. The rearrangement uses TRBV4-3 and TRBJ2-2, with D perhaps matching TRBD1 (6 bases). CDR3 length equals 16 residues. From germline, CDR1 is LGHNA and CDR2 YSLEER. Trimming removed 2 bases from V and 2 bases from J, with 12 bases in between. The CDR3 region is CASSQPNRENTGELFF. CDR3 bases: TGCGCCAGCAGCCAACCGAACAGGGAAAACACCGGGGAGCTGTTTTTT.

Many counts were recorded for this clonotype. This sequence joins TRBV9 and TRBJ2-5; TRBD2 aligns across 7 bases. The CDR3 is made up of 13 amino acids. V lost 2 bases, J lost 5 bases, and 3 bases stayed unmatched. Germline V lookup: CDR1 SGDLS, CDR2 YYNGEE. In nucleotides, the CDR3 is TGTGCCAGCAGCGTCAGGGAGGGGGAGACCCAGTACTTC. Its translation is CASSVREGETQYF.

The CDR3 spells CASSLLMKAGGPGNEQFF. CDR3 nucleotide sequence: TGTGCCAGCAGCTTGCTAATGAAAGCGGGAGGGCCGGGGAATGAGCAGTTCTTC. The chain employs TRBV5-6 and TRBJ2-1; 10 bases fit TRBD2. The CDR3 totals 18 residues. CDR1 is SGHDT and CDR2 is YYEEEE in the germline V gene. J gave up 7 bases and V 1 base, and 14 bases lay outside the gene matches.

This clonotype was counted at least ten times. The rearrangement joins TRBV5-1 to TRBJ2-3; 10 bases agree with TRBD2. Germline loops: CDR1 SGHRS, CDR2 YFSETQ. The CDR3 extends over 16 amino acids. Trimming removed 4 bases from V and 4 bases from J; junction bases left unmatched: 9. CDR3 nucleotides: TGCGCCAGCAGCCTGAGGGCTAGCGGGAGTGCAGATACGCAGTATTTT. The encoded protein is CASSLRASGSADTQYF.

This clonotype was detected ten times or more. CDR3 amino acids: CATSRENRAEQFF. Here the CDR3 DNA reads TGTGCCACCAGCAGAGAGAACAGGGCTGAGCAGTTCTTC. This sequence joins TRBV15 and TRBJ2-1, with D possibly matching TRBD1 (6 bases). Germline CDR1 and CDR2: LNHNV and YYDKDF (reference sequence). This CDR3 contains 13 residues. The V and J ends lost 0 bases and 9 bases respectively, with 9 bases between them. Full variable domain (missing parts from reference TRBV15 and TRBJ2-1): DAMVIQNPRYQVTQFGKPVTLSCSQTLNHNVMYWYQQKSSQAPKLLFHYYDKDFNNEADTPDNFQSRRPNTSFCFLDIRSPGLGDTAMYLCATSRENRAEQFFGPGTRLTVL.

In its sample, this clonotype was seen many times. This rearrangement joins TRBV7-9 to TRBJ2-4, with D perhaps TRBD2 (5 bases). CDR3 length: 15 amino acids. V was pared by 5 bases and J by 8 bases, with 19 bases between. In germline, CDR1 is SEHNR, CDR2 FQNEAQ (reference sequence). CDR3 DNA sequence: TGTGCCAGCAGCCAAACCCATGGAGGAAATGACATTCAGTACTTC. Protein product: CASSQTHGGNDIQYF. Looking up the rest from reference TRBV7-9 and TRBJ2-4 gives the full variable domain: DTGVSQNPRHKITKRGQNVTFRCDPISEHNRLYWYRQTLGQGPEFLTYFQNEAQLEKSRLLSDRFSAERPKGSFSTLEIQRTEQGDSAMYLCASSQTHGGNDIQYFGAGTRLSVL.

This clonotype was counted once. This may stem from a read error, because a much larger clone lies one nucleotide away. The chain employs TRBV7-9 and TRBJ2-7, with 8 bases identical to TRBD2. CDR1 SEHNR and CDR2 FQNEAQ come from the germline V gene (reference sequence). V lost 2 bases to trimming and J lost 0 bases; unmatched junction nucleotides: 6. The CDR3 is 16 residues long. The CDR3 DNA is TGTGCCAGCAGCTTAAGCGGGAGCGCCCCCTCCTACGAGCAGTACTTC. Its protein is CASSLSGSAPSYEQYF.

On this clonotype itself: A much larger clone lies one base from this, so it may be a read error. The chain employs TRBV11-2 and TRBJ2-7; the D gene is possibly TRBD2 (6 bases). This CDR3 is 14 amino acids long. Germline values: CDR1 SGHAT, CDR2 FQNNGV. For the CDR3, the DNA is TGTGCCAGCACCGTGACTAGGTCCAACTACGAGCAGCACTTC. Its translation is CASTVTRSNYEQHF.

This clonotype was recorded at least ten times. The chain combines TRBV9 with TRBJ2-7, with D possibly TRBD1 on 6 matching bases. Per the germline V gene, CDR1 is SGDLS and CDR2 is YYNGEE. Deletions cut 0 bases from V and 7 bases from J, with 11 bases between. The CDR3 runs 13 residues. The CDR3 reads CASSVEQGGEQYF. DNA for the CDR3: TGTGCCAGCAGCGTAGAACAGGGCGGGGAGCAGTACTTC.

In this sample, this clonotype turned up a few times. The junction departs from the called germline gene at one end, perhaps through a read error. The chain recombines TRBV12-3 or TRBV12-4 with TRBJ2-7; D not resolved. This CDR3 contains 15 residues. This CDR3 reads CASKFPLGQFYDQYF. In DNA form, the CDR3 reads TGTGCCAGCAAGTTCCCCTTGGGTCAGTTCTACGACCAGTACTTC.

This clonotype was found many times. This chain links TRBV4-3 with TRBJ2-6; 9 bases line up with TRBD2. The CDR3 is 14 amino acids. CDR1 and CDR2 (germline): LGHNA, YSLEER. The ends lost 1 base at V and 12 bases at J; junction bases unmatched: 4. The CDR3 region has the DNA TGCGCCAGCAGCCAAGCAACTAGCGGGCCCGTCCTGACTTTC. Its protein is CASSQATSGPVLTF.

The chain has TRBV7-6 and TRBJ2-1, with D tentatively TRBD1 (5 bases). The CDR3 covers 15 residues. The V and J ends lost 2 bases and 4 bases respectively, with 12 bases between them. CDR1 is SGHVS, CDR2 FNYEAQ, per germline. CDR3 bases: TGTGCCAGCAGCTTAAGGGGCAGGGTATACAATGAGCAGTTCTTC. Translated: CASSLRGRVYNEQFF. The full variable domain, in which reference TRBV7-6 and TRBJ2-1 provide the parts outside the CDR3, is GAGVSQSPRYKVTKRGQDVALRCDPISGHVSLYWYRQALGQGPEFLTYFNYEAQQDKSGLPNDRFSAERPEGSISTLTIQRTEQRDSAMYRCASSLRGRVYNEQFFGPGTRLTVL.